These 27 T cell receptor beta chains share one sample of origin, sequenced in a study of T-cell memory formation after mild COVID-19. TCRdb analysed the 5' RACE reads with MiXCR anew, one entry per CDR3 protein. The sample includes 550,000 to 700,000 distinct CDR3 sequences, 15% to 20% of them seen just once. The specimen was PBMCs or a T cell subset sorted from them (not recorded which). Receptors were obtained from an adult woman who had mild COVID-19 (a few samples of this study predate the infection). Cell type and time point are not known.

This rearrangement joins TRBV20-1 to TRBJ2-2, with 10 bases that match TRBD1. This CDR3 comprises 15 residues. V was pared by 6 bases and J by 4 bases, with 8 bases of the junction left unmatched. Germline CDR1 is DFQATT and CDR2 is SNEGSKA (reference sequence). The CDR3 bases are TGCAGTGCCAACCGGGACAGGGGAGGCACCGGGGAGCTGTTTTTT. Translated, it gives CSANRDRGGTGELFF.

This clonotype was seen a few times. This chain uses TRBV4-1 with TRBJ2-4; the D gene is possibly TRBD1 (5 bases). V lost 0 bases and J lost 0, with 15 bases in between. The CDR3 runs 18 residues. CDR1 is MGHRA and CDR2 is YSYEKL in the germline V gene. The CDR3 sequence: CASSQEPSLGLAKNIQYF. CDR3 bases: TGCGCCAGCAGCCAAGAGCCGTCCCTGGGGCTAGCCAAAAACATTCAGTACTTC.

J is TRBJ2-5 and V is TRBV20-1, with TRBD1 identical over 8 bases. The CDR3 has 16 amino acids. From germline, CDR1 is DFQATT and CDR2 SNEGSKA (reference sequence). V lost 0 bases to trimming and J lost 5 bases; unmatched junction nucleotides: 11. The CDR3 sequence is CSARDGRRGQRETQYF. The CDR3 DNA is TGCAGTGCTAGAGATGGACGCAGGGGGCAGAGGGAGACCCAGTACTTC.

The V and J genes are TRBV7-6 and TRBJ2-5; the match to TRBD2 covers 9 bases. The germline V gene encodes CDR1 SGHVS and CDR2 FNYEAQ. This CDR3 has 16 residues. J lost 5 bases, V lost 1 base, and 8 bases had no gene match. The CDR3 region is CASSLGRGLALETQYF. CDR3 DNA sequence: TGTGCCAGCAGCTTAGGCAGGGGACTAGCATTGGAGACCCAGTACTTC.

As DNA, the CDR3 is TGTGCCAGCAGCCACGTCTCGGAGACCCAGTACTTC. This sequence encodes CASSHVSETQYF. This chain uses TRBV3-1 with TRBJ2-5; D not certain. Trimming removed 3 bases at V and 5 bases at J, with 7 bases between. The length of the CDR3 is 12 residues. Germline assignment: CDR1 LGHDT and CDR2 YNNKEL (reference sequence).

The gene calls are TRBV29-1 and TRBJ2-1, with 10 nucleotides matching TRBD2. This CDR3 is built from 15 residues. CDR1 is SQVTM and CDR2 is ANQGSEA in the germline V gene. The V and J ends lost 4 bases and 3 bases, in that order; junction bases with no gene match: 6. In DNA form, the CDR3 reads TGCAGCGTTGTCCTAGCGGGAGTCCTCTACAATGAGCAGTTCTTC. It specifies CSVVLAGVLYNEQFF.

This clonotype was seen only a few times. The chain carries TRBV6-2 or TRBV6-3 and TRBJ1-5; D uncertain. This CDR3 is built from 13 residues. Germline loops: CDR1 MNHEY, CDR2 SVGEGT. V lost 7 bases to trimming and J lost 3 bases, with 10 bases between them. The CDR3 DNA reads as TGTGCCAGCACCCAAGGCGTCAATCAGCCCCAGCATTTT. Translated, it gives CASTQGVNQPQHF.

The gene calls are TRBV5-1 and TRBJ1-1, with 10 positions matching TRBD1. There are 15 residues in the CDR3. Germline values: CDR1 SGHRS, CDR2 YFSETQ. J gave up 4 bases and V 4 bases, and 7 bases lay outside the gene matches. For the CDR3, the DNA is TGCGCCAGCAGCAACCAGGACAGGGGGATCACTGAAGCTTTCTTT. As protein: CASSNQDRGITEAFF. The complete variable domain, with remaining parts taken from reference TRBV5-1 and TRBJ1-1, reads KAGVTQTPRYLIKTRGQQVTLSCSPISGHRSVSWYQQTPGQGLQFLFEYFSETQRNKGNFPGRFSGRQFSNSRSEMNVSTLELGDSALYLCASSNQDRGITEAFFGQGTRLTVV.

The table lists this clonotype with a few counts. The rearrangement joins TRBV29-1 to TRBJ2-3; TRBD2 aligns across 10 bases. The CDR3 loop spans 15 amino acids. After removal of 6 bases from V and 1 base from J, the junction contained 7 bases not matched to a gene. The germline V gene encodes CDR1 SQVTM and CDR2 ANQGSEA. DNA for the CDR3: TGCAGCGTCCTCCGCGGGACTAGCGGCACAGATACGCAGTATTTT. It encodes CSVLRGTSGTDTQYF.

The rearrangement uses TRBV7-2 and TRBJ2-3, with a weak D call TRBD2 (6 bases). CDR1 is SGHTA and CDR2 is FQGNSA in the germline V gene. This CDR3 region has 16 residues. V was trimmed by 5 bases and J by 0 bases, leaving 15 bases between them. DNA of the CDR3: TGTGCCAGCAGCCCCCTCGCGGGGCCGAGCACAGATACGCAGTATTTT. Protein: CASSPLAGPSTDTQYF.

This chain uses TRBV10-3 with TRBJ2-7; 9 nucleotides align to TRBD1. The CDR3 runs 14 residues. CDR1 ENHRY and CDR2 SYGVKD come from the germline V gene. The V segment lost 6 bases and the J segment 7 bases; nucleotides outside the gene matches: 10. Here the CDR3 reads CAISPTGGRREQYF. CDR3 nucleotide sequence: TGTGCCATCAGCCCCACAGGGGGCCGTCGGGAGCAGTACTTC.

The rearrangement links TRBV7-2 to TRBJ1-5; possible D gene TRBD1, 6 bases. Germline loops: CDR1 SGHTA, CDR2 FQGNSA. The V end lost 3 bases, the J end lost 4 bases, and 10 bases lay between the germline ends. CDR3 length equals 14 residues. The CDR3 loop reads CASSFWGANQPQHF. CDR3 DNA: TGTGCCAGCAGCTTTTGGGGGGCGAATCAGCCCCAGCATTTT.

The table lists this clonotype with a few counts. The V gene is TRBV5-6, the J gene TRBJ2-7; the D is unclear. The CDR3 is 13 residues long. Germline-derived CDR1 and CDR2 are SGHDT and YYEEEE. V lost 0 bases and J lost 6, with 10 bases in between. In DNA, the CDR3 is TGTGCCAGCAGCTTGGTGGATTTGTCCGAGCAGTACTTC. As protein: CASSLVDLSEQYF.

V and J are TRBV6-6 and TRBJ1-2; D might be TRBD1 (5 bases). V was clipped by 6 bases and J by 4 bases, with 18 bases between them. CDR3 size: 15 residues. CDR1 and CDR2 from the germline V gene are MNHNY and SVGAGI (reference sequence). CDR3 in DNA: TGTGCCAGCAGACACCACGGAGGGGACGCCTATGGCTACACCTTC. This sequence encodes CASRHHGGDAYGYTF.

This clonotype was counted many times. J is TRBJ2-7 and V is TRBV29-1; D may be TRBD1 or TRBD2 (5 bases each). Germline V lookup: CDR1 SQVTM, CDR2 ANQGSEA. The CDR3 spans 12 residues. The germline V and J ends were trimmed by 5 bases and 2 bases, with 10 bases remaining between them. The CDR3 loop reads CSVKGPTYEQYF. In nucleotides, the CDR3 is TGCAGCGTTAAGGGACCGACCTACGAGCAGTACTTC.

The table lists this clonotype with a few counts. The chain combines TRBV12-3 or TRBV12-4 with TRBJ1-2, with D maybe TRBD1 (5 bases). Trimming shortened V by 5 bases and J by 7 bases, and 20 bases separated the two germline ends. This CDR3 region has 15 residues. Written as DNA, the CDR3 is TGTGCCAGCAGTCCGTATCGGGGGACGCCGTTTGGCTACACCTTC. It codes for CASSPYRGTPFGYTF.

This clonotype was detected only a few times. The chain combines TRBV6-5 with TRBJ2-6; 7 nucleotides match TRBD2. CDR1 is MNHEY and CDR2 is SVGAGI in the germline V gene. The CDR3 runs to 15 residues. Trimming removed 5 bases from V and 4 bases from J; junction bases left unmatched: 5. CDR3 bases: TGTGCCAGCAGTGGGACTATTGGGGGGGCCAACGTCCTGACTTTC. It codes for CASSGTIGGANVLTF.

This CDR3 reads CASALGWGSSYEQYF. In DNA, the CDR3 is TGCGCCAGCGCTCTCGGGTGGGGGAGCTCCTACGAGCAGTACTTC. The V gene is TRBV5-1, the J gene TRBJ2-7, with D perhaps matching TRBD1 or TRBD2 (5 bases each). The CDR3 loop spans 15 amino acids. Germline V gives CDR1 SGHRS, CDR2 YFSETQ. V shed 7 bases and J shed 0 bases, with 17 bases lying between them.

V gene TRBV15 combines with J gene TRBJ2-7, with a possible D match to TRBD2 (5 bases). Germline CDR1 and CDR2: LNHNV and YYDKDF (reference sequence). The CDR3 contains 13 residues. V was pared by 4 bases and J by 2 bases, with 9 bases between. The DNA for the CDR3 is TGTGCCACCAGCAACGGACTTACCTACGAGCAGTACTTC. Its protein is CATSNGLTYEQYF.

This clonotype was observed a few times. This rearrangement joins TRBV5-4 to TRBJ1-3; D might be TRBD1 (5 bases). CDR1 and CDR2 (germline): SGHNT, YYREEE (reference sequence). The V end lost 4 bases, the J end lost 0 bases, and 20 bases lay between the germline ends. The CDR3 is 18 residues long. CDR3 amino acids: CASSLASPGPYSGNTIYF. As DNA, the CDR3 is TGTGCCAGCAGCCTGGCCTCCCCGGGACCGTACTCTGGAAACACCATATATTTT.

The J gene is TRBJ2-1, the V gene TRBV15, with 12 bases fitting TRBD2. The V gene's germline CDR1 is LNHNV and CDR2 YYDKDF (reference sequence). V was clipped by 3 bases and J by 0 bases; unmatched bases: 3. The CDR3 runs 17 residues. CDR3 DNA: TGTGCCACCAGCAGGACTAGCGGGAGTGGCTCCTACAATGAGCAGTTCTTC. Its translation is CATSRTSGSGSYNEQFF.

This clonotype was counted at least ten times. V is TRBV6-2 or TRBV6-3 and J is TRBJ2-2, with 10 bases fitting TRBD2. V lost 6 bases, J lost 1 base, and 5 bases stayed unmatched. The CDR3 covers 16 residues. From germline, CDR1 is MNHEY and CDR2 SVGEGT. The CDR3 loop reads CASSIRTSGNTGELFF. For the CDR3, the DNA is TGTGCCAGCAGCATAAGGACTAGCGGGAACACCGGGGAGCTGTTTTTT.

At least ten counts were recorded for this clonotype. The genes are TRBV5-6 and TRBJ2-7, with unresolved D. There are 12 residues in the CDR3. Looked up from germline, CDR1 is SGHDT and CDR2 is YYEEEE. V was clipped by 3 bases and J by 1 base, with 5 bases between them. The CDR3 loop reads CASSYGSYEQYF. CDR3 DNA: TGTGCCAGCAGCTATGGATCCTACGAGCAGTACTTC.

This chain uses TRBV7-9 with TRBJ2-5, with TRBD1 matching over 10 bases. V lost 4 bases and J lost 4; bases outside the gene matches: 9. The germline V gene has CDR1 SEHNR and CDR2 FQNEAQ (reference sequence). The CDR3 loop spans 16 amino acids. Here the CDR3 reads CASSSFGTGARETQYF. CDR3 nucleotide sequence: TGTGCCAGCAGCTCGTTCGGGACAGGGGCGAGAGAGACCCAGTACTTC.

The V gene is TRBV7-2, the J gene TRBJ2-3, with 7 bases matching TRBD2. From germline, CDR1 is SGHTA and CDR2 FQGNSA. This CDR3 has 13 amino acids. The V and J ends lost 5 bases and 7 bases, in that order; junction bases with no gene match: 6. DNA for the CDR3: TGTGCCAGCAGCCCTGGGACTATTAATACGCAGTATTTT. Its protein product is CASSPGTINTQYF.

This clonotype was seen a few times. The rearrangement links TRBV7-8 to TRBJ1-2; 8 bases match TRBD1. The CDR3 runs 14 residues. Losses at the gene ends were 0 bases for V and 7 bases for J; bases not matched to a gene: 4. Germline V gene data show CDR1 as SGHVS and CDR2 as FQNEAQ. The DNA for the CDR3 is TGTGCCAGCAGCTTAGCACAGGGGGAACGTGGCTACACCTTC. The encoded protein is CASSLAQGERGYTF. Full variable domain (rest looked up from reference TRBV7-8 and TRBJ1-2): GAGVSQSPRYKVAKRGQDVALRCDPISGHVSLFWYQQALGQGPEFLTYFQNEAQLDKSGLPSDRFFAERPEGSVSTLKIQRTQQEDSAVYLCASSLAQGERGYTFGSGTRLTVV.

The rearrangement uses TRBV21-1 and TRBJ2-7. TRBV21-1 is designated a pseudogene. The CDR3 consists of 16 residues. The CDR3 is CASSTKGILRFYEQYF. CDR3 nucleotide sequence: TGTGCCAGCAGCACCAAAGGCATATTGAGGTTCTACGAGCAGTACTTC.